This T cell receptor (beta chain) was captured in a study of beta chain features in type 1 diabetes. General observations from the study: Among all four CD4+ subsets, Type 1 diabetes patients had TCRB CDR3s that were moderately but significantly shorter.

This clone was found a few times. The antigen remains unidentified. Trimming cost V 3 bases and J 2 bases, with 11 bases left between them. Germline CDR1 is ENHRY and CDR2 is SYGVKD. The CDR3 is 14 amino acids. The investigators reverse transcribed all of the isolated RNA, so they sequenced expressed TCRB transcripts. Some clones are missing from TCRdb's copy, which holds only in-frame ones; the method was immunoSEQ multiplex PCR. This sample carries about 400,000 clones, roughly 12% of them seen once, and the ten largest clones take about 0.01%. The sequenced sample was naive CD4+ T cells from blood. The genes are TRBV10-3 and TRBJ2-7; a weak D match, TRBD1 (6 bases). The receptor was isolated from a young woman with type 1 diabetes. CDR3 sequence reads: CAISEGTGPYEQYF. The CDR3, as DNA: TGTGCCATCAGTGAAGGTACAGGGCCCTACGAGCAGTACTTC.